The present entry profiles one T cell receptor (beta chain) with its context. This entry is derived from a study of T cell responses to AZD1222 COVID-19 vaccine. Trimming took off 3 bases at V and 5 bases at J, with 8 bases between the two ends. The CDR3 spans 14 residues. Germline V gene data show CDR1 as LGHNA and CDR2 as YSLEER. Clones were sequenced by immunoSEQ multiplex PCR, and TCRdb holds only the in-frame ones, with some missing. The sample includes some 150,000 clones, 92% of them seen just once. This receptor was identified in an adult in good health. This chain links TRBV4-3 with TRBJ1-6; no reliable D call. The sample in question was peripheral blood, obtained on day 0 of AZD1222 vaccination. The CDR3 protein is CASSHGSNNSPLHF. CDR3 sequence (DNA): TGCGCCAGCAGCCACGGTTCCAATAATTCACCCCTCCACTTT.